The sequence of this T cell receptor (beta chain) was determined in a study of B cell selection in AIRE deficiency. CD4+CD127+ cells were sorted as the conventional CD4 T cells. Original data processing: Patients' conventional T cells yielded around 110,000 distinct TCRbeta sequences; donors' over 1.3x10^5. Sequenced by immunoSEQ multiplex PCR; TCRdb stores in-frame clones only, minus some. V and J calls and clone size are copied from that table; D and trimming were computed from the DNA. The sample contains roughly 25,000 clones, roughly 96% of which appear only once. About this clone: Its cognate antigen is unknown.

Study-level findings and limits: Healthy donors alone shared roughly 32% of 3,500 to 4,000 Treg sequences; patients alone less than 9.5%.

Germline assignment: CDR1 MDHEN and CDR2 SYDVKM. J was trimmed by 1 base and V by 6 bases; bases with no gene match: 8. The CDR3 consists of 15 residues. The sequenced sample was conventional CD4+ T cells sorted from PBMCs. The chain recombines TRBV28 with TRBJ2-7, with TRBD1 matching over 8 bases. The TCR was taken from a human donor with AIRE deficiency. The CDR3 nucleotides are TGTGCCAGCAGAAACACCGGGACAGGTTCCTACGAGCAGTACTTC. This codes for CASRNTGTGSYEQYF.